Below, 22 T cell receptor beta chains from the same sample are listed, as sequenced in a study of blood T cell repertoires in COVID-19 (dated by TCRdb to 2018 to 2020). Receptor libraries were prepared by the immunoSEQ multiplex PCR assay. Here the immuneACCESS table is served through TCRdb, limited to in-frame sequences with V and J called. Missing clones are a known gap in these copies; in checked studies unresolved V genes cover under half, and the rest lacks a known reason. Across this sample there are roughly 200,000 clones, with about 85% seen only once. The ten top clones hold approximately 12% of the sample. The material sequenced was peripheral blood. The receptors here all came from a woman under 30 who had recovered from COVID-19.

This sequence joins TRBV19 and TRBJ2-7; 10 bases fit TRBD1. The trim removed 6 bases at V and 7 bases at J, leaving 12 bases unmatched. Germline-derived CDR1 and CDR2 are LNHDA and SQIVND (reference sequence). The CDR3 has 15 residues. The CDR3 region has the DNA TGTGCCAGTAGCCCCCTAGGGACAGGGGCGCAAGAGCAGTACTTC. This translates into CASSPLGTGAQEQYF.

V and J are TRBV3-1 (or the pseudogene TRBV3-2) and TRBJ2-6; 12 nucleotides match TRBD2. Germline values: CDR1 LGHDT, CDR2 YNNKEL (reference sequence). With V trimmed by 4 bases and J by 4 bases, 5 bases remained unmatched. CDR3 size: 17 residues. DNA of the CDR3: TGTGCCAGCAGCCGAGCGGGACTAGCGGGCGGGGCCAACGTCCTGACTTTC. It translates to CASSRAGLAGGANVLTF.

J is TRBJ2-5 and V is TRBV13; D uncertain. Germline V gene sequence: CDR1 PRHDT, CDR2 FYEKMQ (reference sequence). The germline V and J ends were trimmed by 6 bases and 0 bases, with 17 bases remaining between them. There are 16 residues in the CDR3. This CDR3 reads CASSYRAHLHQETQYF. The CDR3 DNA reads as TGTGCCAGCAGTTACCGAGCGCACCTTCACCAAGAGACCCAGTACTTC. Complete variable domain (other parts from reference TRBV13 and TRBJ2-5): AAGVIQSPRHLIKEKRETATLKCYPIPRHDTVYWYQQGPGQDPQFLISFYEKMQSDKGSIPDRFSAQQFSDYHSELNMSSLELGDSALYFCASSYRAHLHQETQYFGPGTRLLVL.

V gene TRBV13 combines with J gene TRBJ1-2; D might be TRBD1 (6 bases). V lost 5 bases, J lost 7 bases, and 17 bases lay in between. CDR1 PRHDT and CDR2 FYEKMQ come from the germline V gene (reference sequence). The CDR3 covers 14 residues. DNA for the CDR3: TGTGCCAGCAGCCCGACGACAGGTGGGTCTGGCTACACCTTC. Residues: CASSPTTGGSGYTF.

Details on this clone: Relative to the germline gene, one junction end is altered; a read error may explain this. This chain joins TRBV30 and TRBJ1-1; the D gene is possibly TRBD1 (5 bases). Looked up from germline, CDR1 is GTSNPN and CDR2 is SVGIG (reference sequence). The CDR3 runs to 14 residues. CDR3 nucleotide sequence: TGTGCCTGGAGTTTAGGCAGGGTGAAGACTGAAGCTTTCTTT. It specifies CAWSLGRVKTEAFF.

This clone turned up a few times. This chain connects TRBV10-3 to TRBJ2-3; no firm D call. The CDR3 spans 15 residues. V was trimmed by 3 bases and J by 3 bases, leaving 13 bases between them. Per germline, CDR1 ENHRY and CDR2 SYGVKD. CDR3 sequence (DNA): TGTGCCATCAGTGACCGGGTGATAGAGACAGATACGCAGTATTTT. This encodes CAISDRVIETDTQYF.

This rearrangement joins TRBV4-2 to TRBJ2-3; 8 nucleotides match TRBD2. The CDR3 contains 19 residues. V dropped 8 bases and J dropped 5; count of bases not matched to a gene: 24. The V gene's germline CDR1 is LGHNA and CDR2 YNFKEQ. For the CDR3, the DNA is TGTGCCAGCGCAAAGGGGGGGTTAGCGGGACACCCGAGGAAAGATACGCAGTATTTT. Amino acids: CASAKGGLAGHPRKDTQYF.

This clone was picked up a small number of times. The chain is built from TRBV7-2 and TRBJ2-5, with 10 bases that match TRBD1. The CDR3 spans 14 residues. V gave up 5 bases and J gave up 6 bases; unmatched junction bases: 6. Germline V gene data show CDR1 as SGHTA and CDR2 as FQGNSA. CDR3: CASSEGQGRKTQYF. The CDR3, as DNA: TGTGCCAGCAGCGAGGGACAGGGGAGGAAGACCCAGTACTTC. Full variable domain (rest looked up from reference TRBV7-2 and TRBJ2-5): GAGVSQSPSNKVTEKGKDVELRCDPISGHTALYWYRQSLGQGLEFLIYFQGNSAPDKSGLPSDRFSAERTGGSVSTLTIQRTQQEDSAVYLCASSEGQGRKTQYFGPGTRLLVL.

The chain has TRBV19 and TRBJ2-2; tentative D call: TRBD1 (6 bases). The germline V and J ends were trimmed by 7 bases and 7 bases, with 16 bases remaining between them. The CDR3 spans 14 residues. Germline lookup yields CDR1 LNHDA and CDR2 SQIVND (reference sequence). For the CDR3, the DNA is TGTGCCAGTACTACAGGGTCCAGGGGCGGGGAGCTGTTTTTT. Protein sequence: CASTTGSRGGELFF.

CDR3 coding DNA: TGTGCCTGGAATCTAGCGGATACGCAGTATTTT. Protein product: CAWNLADTQYF. The chain uses TRBV30 and TRBJ2-3, with a tentative D call TRBD2 (6 bases). CDR3 length: 11 residues. Trimming removed 4 bases at V and 6 bases at J, with 8 bases between. Germline CDR1 is GTSNPN and CDR2 is SVGIG (reference sequence).

The CDR3: CASSPVRNTEAFF. For the CDR3, the DNA is TGTGCCAGCAGTCCAGTCAGGAACACTGAAGCTTTCTTT. The chain employs TRBV7-9 and TRBJ1-1; D call uncertain. This CDR3 has 13 amino acids. Germline V gene data show CDR1 as SEHNR and CDR2 as FQNEAQ (reference sequence). V was trimmed by 6 bases and J by 1 base, leaving 9 bases between them.

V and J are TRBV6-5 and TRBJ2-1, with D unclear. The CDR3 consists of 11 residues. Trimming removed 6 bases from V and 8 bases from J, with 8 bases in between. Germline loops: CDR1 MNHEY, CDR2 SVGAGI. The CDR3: CASSLAHEQFF. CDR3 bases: TGTGCCAGCAGCTTAGCACATGAGCAGTTCTTC.

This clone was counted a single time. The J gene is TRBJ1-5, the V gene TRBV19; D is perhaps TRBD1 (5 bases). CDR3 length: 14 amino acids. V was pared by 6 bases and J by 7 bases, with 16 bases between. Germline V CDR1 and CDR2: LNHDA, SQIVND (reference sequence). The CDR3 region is CASSPERGRQPQHF. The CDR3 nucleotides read TGTGCCAGTAGCCCGGAACGGGGGAGGCAGCCCCAGCATTTT.

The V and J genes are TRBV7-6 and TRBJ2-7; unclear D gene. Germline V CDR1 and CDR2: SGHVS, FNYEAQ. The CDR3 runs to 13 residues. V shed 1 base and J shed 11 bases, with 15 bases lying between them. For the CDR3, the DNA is TGTGCCAGCAGCTTAGATGACTCACCTCGGAAGTACTTC. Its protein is CASSLDDSPRKYF.

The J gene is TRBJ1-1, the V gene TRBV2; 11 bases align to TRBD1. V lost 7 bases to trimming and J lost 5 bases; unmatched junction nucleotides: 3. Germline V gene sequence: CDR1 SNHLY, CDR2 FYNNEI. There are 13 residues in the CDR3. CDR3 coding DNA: TGTGCCAGCAAGGACAGGGGGCTTACTGAAGCTTTCTTT. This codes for CASKDRGLTEAFF.

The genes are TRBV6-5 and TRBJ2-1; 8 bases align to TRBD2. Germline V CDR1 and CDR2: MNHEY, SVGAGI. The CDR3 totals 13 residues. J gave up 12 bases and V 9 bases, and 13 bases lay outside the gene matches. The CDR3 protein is CASQETGGLGQFF. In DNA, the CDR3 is TGTGCCAGTCAAGAGACGGGGGGGCTAGGGCAGTTCTTC.

CDR3 bases: TGTGCCAGCAGCCATACAGGGGGCGCGACTGAAGCTTTCTTT. It encodes CASSHTGGATEAFF. This sequence joins TRBV3-1 (or the pseudogene TRBV3-2) and TRBJ1-1; 9 bases fit TRBD1. The CDR3 has 14 residues. V lost 3 bases and J lost 5; bases outside the gene matches: 4. In germline, CDR1 is LGHDT, CDR2 YNNKEL (reference sequence).

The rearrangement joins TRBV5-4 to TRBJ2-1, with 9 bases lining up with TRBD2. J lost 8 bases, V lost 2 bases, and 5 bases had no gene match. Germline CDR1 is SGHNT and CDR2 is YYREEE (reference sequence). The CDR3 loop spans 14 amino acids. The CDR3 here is CASSFPPSGDEQFF. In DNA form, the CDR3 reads TGTGCCAGCAGCTTCCCCCCTAGCGGGGATGAGCAGTTCTTC.

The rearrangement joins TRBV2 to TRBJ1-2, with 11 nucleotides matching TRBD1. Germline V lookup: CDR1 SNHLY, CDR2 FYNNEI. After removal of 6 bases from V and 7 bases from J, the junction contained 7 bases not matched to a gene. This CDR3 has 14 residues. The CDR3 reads CASSQGQGESGYTF. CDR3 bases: TGTGCCAGCAGCCAGGGACAGGGGGAAAGTGGCTACACCTTC.

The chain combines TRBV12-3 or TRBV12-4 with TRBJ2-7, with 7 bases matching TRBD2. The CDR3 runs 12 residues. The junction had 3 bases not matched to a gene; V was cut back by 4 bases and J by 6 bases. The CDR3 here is CASSWTRGEQYF. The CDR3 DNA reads TGTGCCAGCAGTTGGACTAGGGGCGAGCAGTACTTC.

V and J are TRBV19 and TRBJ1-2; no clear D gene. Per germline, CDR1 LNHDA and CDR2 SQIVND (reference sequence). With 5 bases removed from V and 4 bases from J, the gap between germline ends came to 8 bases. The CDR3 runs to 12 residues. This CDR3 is CASSFIFYGYTF. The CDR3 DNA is TGTGCCAGTAGTTTCATTTTCTATGGCTACACCTTC. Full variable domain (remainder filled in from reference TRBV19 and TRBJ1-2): DGGITQSPKYLFRKEGQNVTLSCEQNLNHDAMYWYRQDPGQGLRLIYYSQIVNDFQKGDIAEGYSVSREKKESFPLTVTSAQKNPTAFYLCASSFIFYGYTFGSGTRLTVV.

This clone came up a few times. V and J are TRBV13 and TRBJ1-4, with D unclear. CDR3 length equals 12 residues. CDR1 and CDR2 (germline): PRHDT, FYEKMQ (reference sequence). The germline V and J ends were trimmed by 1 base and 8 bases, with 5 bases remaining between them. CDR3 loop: CASSLAREKLFF. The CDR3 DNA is TGTGCCAGCAGCTTAGCTCGGGAAAAACTGTTTTTT. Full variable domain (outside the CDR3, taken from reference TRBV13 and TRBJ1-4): AAGVIQSPRHLIKEKRETATLKCYPIPRHDTVYWYQQGPGQDPQFLISFYEKMQSDKGSIPDRFSAQQFSDYHSELNMSSLELGDSALYFCASSLAREKLFFGSGTQLSVL.